Ten or more counts support the clone carrying this T cell receptor beta chain. Its antigen remains unknown. Trimming shortened V by 10 bases and J by 2 bases, and 21 bases separated the two germline ends. This CDR3 comprises 15 residues. In germline, CDR1 is SGHAT, CDR2 FQNNGV. Whole blood was used without fractionation, so all unsorted peripheral T cells were included. Reverse transcription used around 500 ng RNA and constant-region primers for alpha and beta. Using multiplexing indices, alpha and beta chain libraries were generated apart by chain-specific third strand synthesis. TCRdb re-called the 5' RACE reads through MiXCR, storing one row per CDR3 protein. The data show more than 15,000 distinct CDR3 sequences, roughly 9% seen once. This specimen comes from a study of HIV-infected patients and healthy controls. Points from the study as a whole: Compared with controls, mean Gini indices were significantly raised in HIV-infected repertoires, possibly indicating oligoclonality.

The chain uses TRBV11-2 and TRBJ2-7, with a possible D match to TRBD2 (5 bases). This receptor was taken from an adult in good health. Input material: blood. The CDR3, as DNA: TGTGCCATCCTTAAACGTAGCGCTTCCCCCTACGAGCAGTACTTC. As protein: CAILKRSASPYEQYF.